The clone carrying this T cell receptor beta chain came up once. The data derive from a study of blood T cell repertoires in COVID-19. Whole-study context: Acute and convalescent COVID-19 samples came from the United States, Italy and Spain.

Germline V lookup: CDR1 SGHTA, CDR2 FQGNSA. V was cut by 0 bases and J by 8 bases, with 23 bases left in between. This CDR3 comprises 19 residues. In the original processing: The assay estimated nucleated cells by amplifying reference gene primers. Method: immunoSEQ multiplex PCR; TCRdb's copy keeps in-frame clones and lacks some. The DNA gave D and trimming, while V, J and clone size come from that table. The data show 200,000 or so clones, around 81% seen once. The sequence was obtained from a woman in her seventies with acute or convalescent COVID-19. J is TRBJ1-6 and V is TRBV7-2; D is unresolved. Specimen: peripheral blood. The CDR3, as DNA: TGTGCCAGCAGCTTAGCGCCCCTGAGAGGCCAGATTGTGCATTCACCCCTCCACTTT. Protein: CASSLAPLRGQIVHSPLHF.